These T cell receptor beta chains were read from a single sample in a study of T cell responses to AZD1222 COVID-19 vaccine. Sequencing was performed with immunoSEQ multiplex PCR; in TCRdb, only in-frame clones are kept and a portion is missing. The sample lists about 140,000 clones, around 93% occurring once. The sample was peripheral blood, taken 28 days after the second AZD1222 dose. The receptors derive from an adult who received the AZD1222 COVID-19 vaccine. Each CDR3 is given with its conserved first and last residue. A D gene is named only where the DNA matches it firmly. Expanded clones get a size class; other rows say once, few or many, or leave the size out.

V gene	clone size	J gene	D gene	CDR3 DNA	CDR3 protein
TRBV28	.	TRBJ1-2	.	TGTGCCAGCAGTTTATCGGCAGGTAGCTACACCTTC	CASSLSAGSYTF
TRBV6-5	.	TRBJ2-4	.	TGTGCCAGCAGTTCAACCGGGACATCGGGGAGGGACATTCAGTACTTC	CASSSTGTSGRDIQYF
TRBV9	.	TRBJ2-7	TRBD2	TGTGCCAGCAGCGAGGGCGGGAGTACCTCCTACGAGCAGTACTTC	CASSEGGSTSYEQYF
TRBV15	.	TRBJ2-7	TRBD2	TGTGCCACCAGCAGACCCCCCGGACTAGCGGGTTCCTACGAGCAGTACTTC	CATSRPPGLAGSYEQYF
TRBV28	few	TRBJ2-1	TRBD1	TGTGCCAGCAGCCGCCCTGCGACAGGGGTTAATGAGCAGTTCTTC	CASSRPATGVNEQFF
TRBV19	.	TRBJ2-1	TRBD2	TGTGCCAGTAGTATTAGCGCTAGCGGGGGCAATGAGCAGTTCTTC	CASSISASGGNEQFF
TRBV11-2	.	TRBJ2-7	TRBD2	TGTGCCAGCAGCCCTGGGACTAGCGGGAGTTCCTACGAGCAGTACTTC	CASSPGTSGSSYEQYF
TRBV4-3	.	TRBJ1-4	.	TGCGCCAGCAGCCAAGAGGGGCCCCCAACTAATGAAAAACTGTTTTTT	CASSQEGPPTNEKLFF
TRBV3-1/TRBV3-2	few	TRBJ1-5	TRBD1	TGTGCCAGCAGCGAAGATAGGGGACAGGGGGCTCAGCCCCAGCATTTT	CASSEDRGQGAQPQHF
TRBV5-5	.	TRBJ1-2	TRBD1	TGTGCCAGCAGCTTACGGACAGGCAGTACCTATGGCTACACCTTC	CASSLRTGSTYGYTF
TRBV30	.	TRBJ1-2	.	TGTGCCTGGAGTATAGTCTCGGACGGCTATGGCTACACCTTC	CAWSIVSDGYGYTF
TRBV29-1	few	TRBJ1-2	.	TGCAGCGTTGTGACAGTATATGGCTACACCTTC	CSVVTVYGYTF
TRBV5-8	.	TRBJ1-5	TRBD1	TGTGCCAGCAGCTGGGACCGGGACAGATCCAATCAGCCCCAGCATTTT	CASSWDRDRSNQPQHF
TRBV19	.	TRBJ1-4	.	TGTGCCACGAGAGGGGTTGGTAATGAAAAACTGTTTTTT	CATRGVGNEKLFF
TRBV3-1/TRBV3-2	.	TRBJ1-2	TRBD1	TGTGCCAGCAGCCAAAAGACAGGGCTAAAAGGCTACACCTTC	CASSQKTGLKGYTF
TRBV2	.	TRBJ1-6	.	TGTGCCAGCAGTTACACCAGCTCCTATAATTCACCCCTCCACTTT	CASSYTSSYNSPLHF
TRBV10-3	.	TRBJ2-7	TRBD2	TGTGCCATCGGGGAGCGGGAGGTCTCCGAGCAGTACTTC	CAIGEREVSEQYF
TRBV19	.	TRBJ2-2	TRBD1	TGTGCCAGTAGTATCCCGCAGGGGGCAAGGACCGGGGAGCTGTTTTTT	CASSIPQGARTGELFF
TRBV28	.	TRBJ1-1	TRBD1	TGTGCCAGCAGAGGACAGGGGGCAGGTGAAGCTTTCTTT	CASRGQGAGEAFF
TRBV7-2	.	TRBJ2-7	.	TGTGCCAGCAGCCCCGGACCGCTCTACGAGCAGTACTTC	CASSPGPLYEQYF
TRBV19	.	TRBJ2-6	TRBD1	TGTGCCAGTAGTGCGGACAGGGGGCCGTCTGGGGCCAACGTCCTGACTTTC	CASSADRGPSGANVLTF
TRBV11-2	.	TRBJ1-1	TRBD1	TGTGCCAGCAGCCTTGACAGGGAATATGGGAACACTGAAGCTTTCTTT	CASSLDREYGNTEAFF
TRBV9	.	TRBJ1-5	.	TGTGCCAGCAGCGTAGGAGGGGCTAGGGATCAGCCCCAGCATTTT	CASSVGGARDQPQHF
TRBV12-3/TRBV12-4	.	TRBJ2-7	.	TGTGCCAGCAGTTTATCCTCTAGCAACGAGCAGTACTTC	CASSLSSSNEQYF
TRBV3-1/TRBV3-2	once	TRBJ2-1	.	TGTGCCAGCAGCCTAACCACTTCAGGGGTCAATGAGCAGTTCTTC	CASSLTTSGVNEQFF
TRBV9	.	TRBJ1-1	.	TGTGCCAGCAGCGTAGGATGGGGAGTGAACACTGAAGCTTTCTTT	CASSVGWGVNTEAFF
TRBV19	few	TRBJ1-5	.	TGTGCCAGTCGTCCTACGAAGACAAGCAGCAATCAGCCCCAGCATTTT	CASRPTKTSSNQPQHF
TRBV27	.	TRBJ2-7	TRBD1	TGTGCCAGCAGTTTCCGGACAGGGGGCGAGCAGTACTTC	CASSFRTGGEQYF
TRBV6-5	.	TRBJ1-5	.	TGTGCCAGCAGCCCGGACAGTTCGAATCAGCCCCAGCATTTT	CASSPDSSNQPQHF
TRBV3-1/TRBV3-2	.	TRBJ2-7	.	TGTGCCAGCAGCCCAGGACTCCACTACGAGCAGTACTTC	CASSPGLHYEQYF
TRBV7-8	.	TRBJ2-7	.	TGTGCCAGCAGCCCGCGGGTTACCTACGAGCAGTACTTC	CASSPRVTYEQYF
TRBV28	.	TRBJ2-7	.	TGTGCCAGTAGTTTACCCGCAGCCGGGGTATCCTACGAGCAGTACTTC	CASSLPAAGVSYEQYF
TRBV5-4	.	TRBJ2-7	TRBD1	TGTGCCAGCAGCTTACAGGGGAGATCATCCCACGAGCAGTACTTC	CASSLQGRSSHEQYF